Sequencing of this T cell receptor beta chain was carried out in a study of blood T cell repertoires in COVID-19. The overall study: Researchers got acute and convalescent COVID-19 samples from the United States, Italy and Spain. T cells, B-cell-depleted T cells, or PBMCs provided the cDNA or gDNA that served as material.

V lost 6 bases, J lost 2 bases, and 15 bases lay in between. The CDR3 has 15 residues. CDR1 KGHDR and CDR2 SFDVKD come from the germline V gene. Methods used by the authors: Estimation of nucleated cell counts relied on the amplification of reference gene primers. TCRdb's table, derived via immunoSEQ multiplex PCR, lists solely in-frame clones and lacks some. The V and J calls and clone size are taken from that table; D and trimming were inferred from the DNA. The sample lists about 67,000 clones, about nine tenths occurring once. The TCR originated in a man aged 45-60 years with active COVID-19. The sample comprised peripheral blood. V usage is TRBV24-1 and J usage is TRBJ2-5; D possibly corresponds to TRBD1 (6 bases). The CDR3 DNA is TGTGCCACCAGTCCAGGTCAACAGGGTCAAGAGACCCAGTACTTC. It translates to CATSPGQQGQETQYF.